These T cell receptor beta chains were read from a single sample in a study of cytomegalovirus exposure and HLA in healthy donors. TCRdb's copy holds only in-frame clones and misses some; the assay was immunoSEQ multiplex PCR. The top ten clones hold about 6.4% of a sample with around 200,000 clones, 82% of them seen once. The specimen was PBMCs. Receptors originate from a man aged 35 to 55 in good health and CMV-seropositive. Both conserved end residues are part of each CDR3. Each record gives: D gene, J gene, clone size, V gene, CDR3 DNA, CDR3 protein. A D gene is named only where the DNA matches it firmly. Clone size is shown for a subset of rows, as once, few, many or a class of expanded clone.

d_call: NA; j_call: TRBJ1-1; clone_size: NA; v_call: TRBV29-1; cdr3_nt: TGCAGCGTTGGGGGGGGGCCCACTGAAGCTTTCTTT; cdr3_aa: CSVGGGPTEAFF
d_call: NA; j_call: TRBJ1-5; clone_size: NA; v_call: TRBV11-1; cdr3_nt: TGTGCCAGCAGCCTCGACAGATACAATCAGCCCCAGCATTTT; cdr3_aa: CASSLDRYNQPQHF
d_call: NA; j_call: TRBJ2-1; clone_size: NA; v_call: TRBV9; cdr3_nt: TGTGCCAGCAGCGTAGCCTTGGGAGGGGGGAACCGGGCCAATGAGCAGTTCTTC; cdr3_aa: CASSVALGGGNRANEQFF
d_call: NA; j_call: TRBJ2-2; clone_size: NA; v_call: TRBV18; cdr3_nt: TGTGCCAGCTCACCACGTCAGAACGGGGTCACCGGGGAGCTGTTTTTT; cdr3_aa: CASSPRQNGVTGELFF
d_call: TRBD1; j_call: TRBJ2-5; clone_size: NA; v_call: TRBV14; cdr3_nt: TGTGCCAGCAGCCCTCAGGGACAGAAAGAGACCCAGTACTTC; cdr3_aa: CASSPQGQKETQYF
d_call: TRBD1; j_call: TRBJ1-1; clone_size: NA; v_call: TRBV5-1; cdr3_nt: TGCGCCAGCAGCTCTCGACAGGGGCCTGAAGCTTTCTTT; cdr3_aa: CASSSRQGPEAFF
d_call: NA; j_call: TRBJ1-2; clone_size: NA; v_call: TRBV9; cdr3_nt: TGTGCCAGCAGCGTAGATGGTGGGGCCTCTTCTTATGGCTACACCTTC; cdr3_aa: CASSVDGGASSYGYTF
d_call: TRBD2; j_call: TRBJ2-5; clone_size: NA; v_call: TRBV5-1; cdr3_nt: TGCGCCAGCAGCTTATCTAGCGGGGCCCAAGAGACCCAGTACTTC; cdr3_aa: CASSLSSGAQETQYF
d_call: NA; j_call: TRBJ1-5; clone_size: NA; v_call: TRBV23-1; cdr3_nt: TGCGCCAGCAGTCATAATCCCTCCCAGGGTCTTAATCAGCCCCAGCATTTT; cdr3_aa: CASSHNPSQGLNQPQHF
d_call: TRBD2; j_call: TRBJ2-1; clone_size: NA; v_call: TRBV2; cdr3_nt: TGTGCCAGCAGTAATAAGGTACAGGGTAAGACTAGCGGGAACATTAATGAGCAGTTCTTC; cdr3_aa: CASSNKVQGKTSGNINEQFF
d_call: NA; j_call: TRBJ2-4; clone_size: NA; v_call: TRBV29-1; cdr3_nt: TGCAGCGTTGGGACAGCCGTAGCCAAAAACATTCAGTACTTC; cdr3_aa: CSVGTAVAKNIQYF
d_call: NA; j_call: TRBJ1-1; clone_size: NA; v_call: TRBV6-1; cdr3_nt: TGTGCCAGTCCCCACTCAACGGGGGACACTGAAGCTTTCTTT; cdr3_aa: CASPHSTGDTEAFF
d_call: TRBD2; j_call: TRBJ2-1; clone_size: NA; v_call: TRBV19; cdr3_nt: TGTGCCAGTAGCCGCCCTTCCCCCGGGACTATGTTCAGTGAGCAGTTCTTC; cdr3_aa: CASSRPSPGTMFSEQFF
d_call: NA; j_call: TRBJ2-5; clone_size: NA; v_call: TRBV6-5; cdr3_nt: TGTGCCAGCAGTAAGACAGTGGAGTACCAAGAGACCCAGTACTTC; cdr3_aa: CASSKTVEYQETQYF
d_call: NA; j_call: TRBJ2-5; clone_size: NA; v_call: TRBV5-4; cdr3_nt: TGTGCCAGCAGCTCCTCGGGGGGCTCGGAGACCCAGTACTTC; cdr3_aa: CASSSSGGSETQYF
d_call: TRBD1; j_call: TRBJ2-2; clone_size: NA; v_call: TRBV2; cdr3_nt: TGTGCCAGCAGGCCCGGGACAGGGGTTACCGGGGAGCTGTTTTTT; cdr3_aa: CASRPGTGVTGELFF
d_call: TRBD1; j_call: TRBJ1-3; clone_size: NA; v_call: TRBV11-2; cdr3_nt: TGTGCCAGCAGCTCACCCGACAGGGTTCCTGGAAACACCATATATTTT; cdr3_aa: CASSSPDRVPGNTIYF
d_call: NA; j_call: TRBJ1-2; clone_size: few; v_call: TRBV6-6; cdr3_nt: TGTGCCAGCAGTTACGCAGGTTTGGTCTATGGCTACACCTTC; cdr3_aa: CASSYAGLVYGYTF